A selection of T cell receptor beta chains follows, all from one sample in a study of CD8 T cells in ankylosing spondylitis. TCRdb itself ran the 5' RACE reads through MiXCR, one entry per CDR3 protein. Here the sample spans a few hundred thousand distinct CDR3 sequences, under 20% being singletons. Sequencing was carried out using blood, either unsorted or a sorted T cell fraction (not recorded which). The receptors shown here come from a male donor with ankylosing spondylitis or in good health (not recorded which). The CDR3 runs from the conserved cysteine through the conserved F or W. A D gene is named only where the DNA matches it firmly. Some rows mark clone size as missing; the rest say once, few, many or name a class of expanded clone.

>.|TRBJ2-1|.|TRBV5-1
TGCGCCAGCAGCCTAGATCAGTTATGGTTTCAGGACAATGAGCAGTTCTTC
CASSLDQLWFQDNEQFF
>.|TRBJ2-7|.|TRBV12-3/TRBV12-4
TGTGCCAGCAGTTTACTTGTTAGCTCCTACGAGCAGTACTTC
CASSLLVSSYEQYF
>few|TRBJ2-1|.|TRBV10-3
TGTGCCATCAGTGAGTCGACGGTGAGCGGCCGTTACAATGAGCAGTTCTTC
CAISESTVSGRYNEQFF
>many|TRBJ2-7|.|TRBV29-1
TGCAGCGTTGGGGAAGCTGGCGAGCAGTACTTC
CSVGEAGEQYF
>.|TRBJ2-2|TRBD2|TRBV20-1
TGCAGTGCTAGAACGGAAATAGCGGGAGCCGGGGAGCTGTTTTTT
CSARTEIAGAGELFF
>few|TRBJ2-1|.|TRBV6-4
TGTGCGACAGCTGGAGAATCAGCCGGTGAGCAGTTCTTC
CATAGESAGEQFF
>.|TRBJ2-1|.|TRBV9
TGTGCCAGCAGCGCAACCGGGATTCAGGAGTACAATGAGCAGTTCTTC
CASSATGIQEYNEQFF
>.|TRBJ2-7|TRBD2|TRBV27
TGTGCCAGCAGTTTATTTCTAGCGGGCTACGAGCAGTACTTC
CASSLFLAGYEQYF
>.|TRBJ1-1|TRBD1|TRBV28
TGTGCCAGCAGGACCCTCACAGGGGTGAACACTGAAGCTTTCTTT
CASRTLTGVNTEAFF
>few|TRBJ2-1|TRBD2|TRBV27
TGTGCCAGCAGTTTGGGGGCGGGAGGACGTTACAATGAGCAGTTCTTC
CASSLGAGGRYNEQFF
>.|TRBJ2-1|TRBD2|TRBV7-9
TGTGCCAGCAGCCCACGGACTAGCGGGGCTTACAATGAGCAGTTCTTC
CASSPRTSGAYNEQFF
>few|TRBJ2-1|TRBD2|TRBV29-1
TGCAGCGGTCGGGGAGCGGGAGGTTTCCTCTCCTACAATGAGCAGTTCTTC
CSGRGAGGFLSYNEQFF